This passage covers 23 T cell receptor beta chains from one sample sequenced in a study of shared clonotypes between healthy human individuals. TCRdb's copy holds only in-frame clones and misses some; the assay was immunoSEQ multiplex PCR. The data show 550,000 to 700,000 clones, with roughly 73% seen just once and roughly 1.9% held by the top ten. The sample taken for sequencing was memory CD4+ T cells sorted from blood. The sample's subset: CD45RA-negative fraction. The receptors originated from a woman between 25 and 40 years old in good health.

The chain combines TRBV29-1 with TRBJ2-5; D gene uncertain. The V end was cut by 5 bases, the J end by 0 bases, with 7 bases between. CDR3 length: 12 amino acids. CDR1 is SQVTM and CDR2 is ANQGSEA in the germline V gene. In DNA, the CDR3 is TGCAGCGTTAGAGAGTACCAAGAGACCCAGTACTTC. Translating it yields CSVREYQETQYF.

The CDR3 nucleotides read TGTGCCAGCAGCCGGTTGGCGGGGTGGGGCACAGATACGCAGTATTTT. This sequence encodes CASSRLAGWGTDTQYF. The chain has TRBV28 and TRBJ2-3, with D perhaps TRBD2 (6 bases). V dropped 6 bases and J dropped 1 base, with 17 bases sitting between them. The germline V gene has CDR1 MDHEN and CDR2 SYDVKM. This CDR3 spans 16 amino acids. Full variable domain (missing parts from reference TRBV28 and TRBJ2-3): DVKVTQSSRYLVKRTGEKVFLECVQDMDHENMFWYRQDPGLGLRLIYFSYDVKMKEKGDIPEGYSVSREKKERFSLILESASTNQTSMYLCASSRLAGWGTDTQYFGPGTRLTVL.

V usage is TRBV6-1 and J usage is TRBJ2-5; tentatively, D is TRBD1 (6 bases). V lost 3 bases to trimming and J lost 1 base, with 12 bases between them. The germline CDR1 and CDR2 sequences are MNHNS and SASEGT. This CDR3 contains 15 residues. CDR3 amino acids: CASSDYRAGQETQYF. The CDR3 DNA reads TGTGCCAGCAGTGACTACAGGGCTGGCCAAGAGACCCAGTACTTC.

The chain joins TRBV7-9 to TRBJ2-2; D may be TRBD2 (6 bases). Trimming took off 7 bases at V and 1 base at J, with 13 bases between the two ends. This CDR3 has 15 amino acids. Germline V gene lookup returns CDR1 SEHNR and CDR2 FQNEAQ (reference sequence). CDR3 nucleotides: TGTGCCAGCATCCCGGGAGATAGGAACACCGGGGAGCTGTTTTTT. Translation: CASIPGDRNTGELFF.

A single count supports this clone. The chain couples TRBV28 to TRBJ1-2, with a tentative D call TRBD1 (5 bases). This CDR3 comprises 14 residues. Trimming took off 10 bases at V and 2 bases at J, with 17 bases between the two ends. Germline values: CDR1 MDHEN, CDR2 SYDVKM. DNA for the CDR3: TGTGCCACCCTAGTTCCGACAGTCAACTATGGCTACACCTTC. Translation gives CATLVPTVNYGYTF.

The CDR3 protein is CASSSMRAGELFF. CDR3 nucleotides: TGTGCCAGCAGCTCTATGAGGGCCGGGGAGCTGTTTTTT. V and J are TRBV27 and TRBJ2-2, with D possibly TRBD2 on 5 matching bases. The CDR3 totals 13 residues. Germline CDR1 and CDR2: MNHEY and SMNVEV (reference sequence). Trimming stripped 6 bases from V and 6 bases from J, with 11 bases between.

In its sample, this clone was seen many times. V is TRBV7-9 and J is TRBJ2-7; D unclear. The ends were cut back, 0 bases at V and 2 bases at J, with 8 bases in the middle. The CDR3 length is 14 residues. Germline V CDR1 and CDR2: SEHNR, FQNEAQ (reference sequence). The chain's CDR3 is CASSLALTAYEQYF. CDR3 nucleotides: TGTGCCAGCAGCTTAGCGCTTACAGCCTACGAGCAGTACTTC. Full variable domain (remainder filled in from reference TRBV7-9 and TRBJ2-7): DTGVSQNPRHKITKRGQNVTFRCDPISEHNRLYWYRQTLGQGPEFLTYFQNEAQLEKSRLLSDRFSAERPKGSFSTLEIQRTEQGDSAMYLCASSLALTAYEQYFGPGTRLTVT.

This clone was observed a handful of times. At the DNA level, this CDR3 is encoded by other sequences in the same sample as well. V and J are TRBV4-1 and TRBJ2-7, with 10 positions matching TRBD2. Germline CDR1 MGHRA, CDR2 YSYEKL. The CDR3 extends over 16 amino acids. The trim removed 2 bases at V and 4 bases at J, leaving 8 bases unmatched. CDR3 in DNA: TGCGCCAGCAGCCAACCCTTAGCGGGAGGAAGGTACGAGCAGTACTTC. It codes for CASSQPLAGGRYEQYF.

This sequence joins TRBV7-9 and TRBJ2-5; a weak D match, TRBD1 (5 bases). CDR3 length: 14 residues. Germline CDR1 reads SEHNR; CDR2 reads FQNEAQ (reference sequence). V was shortened by 5 bases and J by 2 bases, with 12 bases between the two germline ends. Here the CDR3 reads CASSPRTRQETQYF. CDR3 bases: TGTGCCAGCAGCCCAAGGACAAGACAAGAGACCCAGTACTTC. Full variable domain (outside the CDR3, taken from reference TRBV7-9 and TRBJ2-5): DTGVSQNPRHKITKRGQNVTFRCDPISEHNRLYWYRQTLGQGPEFLTYFQNEAQLEKSRLLSDRFSAERPKGSFSTLEIQRTEQGDSAMYLCASSPRTRQETQYFGPGTRLLVL.

This clone was counted between two and nine times. The V call is TRBV10-1, the J call TRBJ2-7; a weak D match, TRBD1 (5 bases). Trimming left V 5 bases short and J 6 bases short, with 8 bases between. The CDR3 totals 11 residues. Germline lookup yields CDR1 WNHNN and CDR2 SYGVQD (reference sequence). CDR3 protein: CASSQGPEQYF. CDR3 bases: TGCGCCAGCAGTCAGGGTCCCGAGCAGTACTTC.

This rearrangement joins TRBV11-3 to TRBJ2-3; possibly TRBD2 for D (5 bases). The CDR3 has 14 residues. Germline lookup yields CDR1 SGHNT and CDR2 YENEEA. Trimming shortened V by 4 bases and J by 3 bases, and 11 bases separated the two germline ends. As DNA, the CDR3 is TGTGCCAGCAGCTCCCCGGGGATGACAGATACGCAGTATTTT. Its translation: CASSSPGMTDTQYF.

This clone was picked up one time. The chain combines TRBV7-9 with TRBJ1-2, with a possible D match to TRBD1 (6 bases). This CDR3 is built from 14 residues. Trimming took off 3 bases at V and 4 bases at J, with 12 bases between the two ends. Per germline, CDR1 SEHNR and CDR2 FQNEAQ (reference sequence). In nucleotides, the CDR3 is TGTGCCAGCAGCTTCTCCGAGGGGGGCTATGGCTACACCTTC. Protein product: CASSFSEGGYGYTF.

V is TRBV5-1 and J is TRBJ1-1, with D possibly TRBD1 on 5 matching bases. Deletions cut 4 bases from V and 1 base from J, with 11 bases between. Germline CDR1 is SGHRS and CDR2 is YFSETQ. CDR3 length: 14 residues. The CDR3 region has the DNA TGCGCCAGCAGCCCGGTACAGGAGAACACTGAAGCTTTCTTT. Its protein product is CASSPVQENTEAFF. Supplemented by reference TRBV5-1 and TRBJ1-1, the full variable domain reads KAGVTQTPRYLIKTRGQQVTLSCSPISGHRSVSWYQQTPGQGLQFLFEYFSETQRNKGNFPGRFSGRQFSNSRSEMNVSTLELGDSALYLCASSPVQENTEAFFGQGTRLTVV.

The rearrangement links TRBV27 to TRBJ2-2; 13 nucleotides match TRBD2. The CDR3 is made up of 17 amino acids. The germline V gene encodes CDR1 MNHEY and CDR2 SMNVEV (reference sequence). After removal of 5 bases from V and 4 bases from J, the junction contained 7 bases not matched to a gene. This chain's CDR3 is CASSKLAGGPGTGELFF. In nucleotides, the CDR3 is TGTGCCAGCAGTAAACTAGCGGGAGGGCCGGGCACCGGGGAGCTGTTTTTT.

The rearrangement uses TRBV29-1 and TRBJ2-1, with 13 bases lining up with TRBD2. After removal of 6 bases from V and 8 bases from J, the junction contained 4 bases not matched to a gene. The CDR3 loop spans 13 amino acids. Germline values: CDR1 SQVTM, CDR2 ANQGSEA. In DNA form, the CDR3 reads TGCAGCGTGCGGACTAGCGGGAGCCATGAGCAGTTCTTC. Residues: CSVRTSGSHEQFF.

The rearrangement links TRBV19 to TRBJ2-6; no firm D call. Germline values: CDR1 LNHDA, CDR2 SQIVND (reference sequence). The V and J ends lost 3 bases and 5 bases respectively, with 11 bases between them. The CDR3 sequence is 15 residues long. For the CDR3, the DNA is TGTGCCAGTAGTATTTGGCAGGATAGGGCCAACGTCCTGACTTTC. Residues: CASSIWQDRANVLTF.

This clone was seen only a few times. The genes are TRBV5-1 and TRBJ1-5, with unresolved D. The V and J ends lost 0 bases and 1 base respectively, with 8 bases between them. The germline CDR1 and CDR2 sequences are SGHRS and YFSETQ. The CDR3 extends over 15 amino acids. As DNA, the CDR3 is TGCGCCAGCAGCTTGGCCGGGAGAAGCAATCAGCCCCAGCATTTT. This gives the protein CASSLAGRSNQPQHF. The full variable domain, rest sourced from reference TRBV5-1 and TRBJ1-5, is KAGVTQTPRYLIKTRGQQVTLSCSPISGHRSVSWYQQTPGQGLQFLFEYFSETQRNKGNFPGRFSGRQFSNSRSEMNVSTLELGDSALYLCASSLAGRSNQPQHFGDGTRLSIL.

V usage is TRBV5-4 and J usage is TRBJ2-5, with TRBD2 matching 10 bases. V dropped 6 bases and J dropped 2; count of bases not matched to a gene: 7. Per germline, CDR1 SGHNT and CDR2 YYREEE (reference sequence). This CDR3 has 15 amino acids. In DNA form, the CDR3 reads TGTGCCAGCACCGTCGGGACTAGCGAACAAGAGACCCAGTACTTC. Encoded protein: CASTVGTSEQETQYF.

The V gene is TRBV10-3, the J gene TRBJ2-3; D possibly corresponds to TRBD2 (5 bases). CDR3 length: 15 residues. Trimming cost V 7 bases and J 1 base, with 15 bases left between them. From germline, CDR1 is ENHRY and CDR2 SYGVKD. For the CDR3, the DNA is TGTGCCATCACCCCGGACGGGATGGGCACAGATACGCAGTATTTT. Translation: CAITPDGMGTDTQYF.

The J gene is TRBJ2-7, the V gene TRBV4-1; D is possibly TRBD1 (5 bases). Trimming removed 4 bases at V and 3 bases at J, with 22 bases between. Germline CDR1 and CDR2: MGHRA and YSYEKL. There are 17 residues in the CDR3. DNA for the CDR3: TGCGCCAGCAGCCGAGAAAGTACCGGGCAGGGATTCTACGAGCAGTACTTC. Amino acids: CASSRESTGQGFYEQYF.

This clone was counted a few times. Other nucleotide sequences in the sample specify the same CDR3. The chain is built from TRBV28 and TRBJ1-2; D remains unclear. The CDR3 sequence is 14 residues long. From germline, CDR1 is MDHEN and CDR2 SYDVKM. Trimming shortened V by 8 bases and J by 2 bases, and 15 bases separated the two germline ends. The DNA for the CDR3 is TGTGCCAGCTCCCAAACGACGGGGAACTATGGCTACACCTTC. Protein product: CASSQTTGNYGYTF.

Concerning this clone itself: A read error likely explains this, since a far larger clone differs by one base. The chain joins TRBV19 to TRBJ1-4, with 7 nucleotides matching TRBD1. With 7 bases clipped from V and 5 bases from J, the junction kept 10 bases outside the gene matches. The CDR3 sequence is 15 residues long. CDR1 is LNHDA and CDR2 is SQIVND in the germline V gene (reference sequence). The CDR3 DNA follows: TGTGCCAGTAATCTAACAGGGGCAAGGAATGAAAAACTGTTTTTT. Translation: CASNLTGARNEKLFF.

Concerning this clone itself: Other DNA sequences in the sample encode the same CDR3. This rearrangement joins TRBV7-9 to TRBJ1-5; D is undetermined. Germline CDR1 is SEHNR and CDR2 is FQNEAQ (reference sequence). The length of the CDR3 is 15 residues. V shed 1 base and J shed 3 bases, with 10 bases lying between them. Written as DNA, the CDR3 is TGTGCCAGCAGCTTAGGGTCGGGGTCCAATCAGCCCCAGCATTTT. Protein sequence: CASSLGSGSNQPQHF.